This T cell receptor (beta chain) was identified during a study of shared clonotypes between healthy human individuals. Findings of the study overall: Inspection by rarefaction showed sorted-subset sequencing to be incomplete despite large depth.

Trimming shortened V by 1 base and J by 5 bases, and 12 bases separated the two germline ends. The CDR3 is 15 residues long. CDR1 MDHEN and CDR2 SYDVKM come from the germline V gene. Genomic DNA of every subset was divided equally among multiple immunoSEQ plates. The method was immunoSEQ multiplex PCR; TCRdb's version includes in-frame clones alone and lacks a portion of them. The sample includes 700,000 to 950,000 clones, roughly 96% of them seen just once. About this clone itself: Its antigen is unidentified.

Naive CD8 cells were CD45RO-negative, positively selected for CCR7, excluding terminally differentiated effector memory CD45RA+ cells. This TCR derives from a man aged 25 to 45 in good health. This chain joins TRBV28 and TRBJ1-5; D is unresolved. Material for sequencing was naive CD8+ T cells sorted from blood. The CDR3 reads CASSLYGQWDQPQHF. The CDR3 bases are TGTGCCAGCAGTTTATACGGGCAGTGGGATCAGCCCCAGCATTTT.